The sequence of this TCR beta chain was determined in a study of blood T cells in healthy people across ages. Study-wide points: Age advanced and TCR beta diversity per million T cells fell, roughly linearly. Possibly confounding the expanded clonotype changes was the fact that donor CMV status was unknown. Since the PBMCs were unsorted, naive and antigen-experienced cells could not be conclusively compared.

Donors ranged from about 6 to 95 years old and were healthy Caucasians in Russia. A second PCR of roughly 6 to 12 cycles used a sample-barcoded 5' primer and a J-beta primer mix. TCRdb re-derived calls from the 5' RACE reads in MiXCR, one entry per CDR3 protein. The data contain about 2 million distinct CDR3 sequences, about 50% of them singletons. For this clonotype: Its specificity is unknown.

What was sequenced was blood. This TCR came from a woman aged 35 to 49 in good health.

The CDR3 is CASSSILDQDNTEAFF. The CDR3 nucleotides are TGTGCCAGCAGCTCCATCTTGGACCAGGACAACACTGAAGCTTTCTTT. The chain carries TRBV7-9 and TRBJ1-1; D is ambiguous. The germline CDR1 and CDR2 sequences are SEHNR and FQNEAQ (reference sequence). The V gene lost 4 bases and the J gene lost 2 bases, with 17 bases spanning the gap. This CDR3 comprises 16 residues.